A single sample gave rise to the 29 T cell receptor beta chains below, sequenced in a study of PD-1 blockade in classical Hodgkin lymphoma. Using immunoSEQ multiplex PCR, the repertoire was profiled, and TCRdb retains in-frame clones only, with some absent. The table includes about 4,100 clones, around 70% detected once. Each of the patients experienced relapse following autologous stem cell transplantation, and their brentuximab vedotin exposure differed. The sample here was peripheral blood mononuclear cells (PBMCs), taken at baseline. Receptors were obtained from a human donor with classical Hodgkin lymphoma.

This chain connects TRBV27 to TRBJ2-7; the match to TRBD2 covers 12 bases. Germline CDR1 and CDR2: MNHEY and SMNVEV (reference sequence). J lost 3 bases, V lost 6 bases, and 6 bases had no gene match. CDR3 size: 15 residues. CDR3 in DNA: TGTGCCAGCAGGGAAATGGGACTAGCGGGCTACGAGCAGTACTTC. Protein: CASREMGLAGYEQYF.

The chain couples TRBV6-5 to TRBJ1-6; possible D gene TRBD1, 5 bases. Trimming shortened V by 2 bases and J by 10 bases, and 15 bases separated the two germline ends. The CDR3 runs 15 residues. The germline CDR1 and CDR2 sequences are MNHEY and SVGAGI. In DNA, the CDR3 is TGTGCCAGCAGTTACAACCAGGGTCTGGAATCACCCCTCCACTTT. Its translation: CASSYNQGLESPLHF.

The rearrangement uses TRBV6-6 and TRBJ2-2, with a tentative D call TRBD2 (6 bases). Germline CDR1 reads MNHNY; CDR2 reads SVGAGI (reference sequence). This CDR3 is 13 amino acids long. The ends were cut back, 4 bases at V and 5 bases at J, with 8 bases in the middle. The CDR3 DNA is TGTGCCAGCAGTTTCGGGACTACCGGGGAGCTGTTTTTT. Protein sequence: CASSFGTTGELFF.

About this clone itself: An end of the junction does not agree with germline; a read error may underlie this. This chain uses TRBV5-6 with TRBJ1-5, with D possibly matching TRBD1 (6 bases). Per germline, CDR1 SGHDT and CDR2 YYEEEE. This CDR3 has 13 residues. CDR3 bases: TGTGTCAGCAGCTTACAGGGTAGGGGGACCCAGCATTTT. Encoded protein: CVSSLQGRGTQHF.

Comment on this clone: Other nucleotide sequences from this sample produce the same CDR3. The V call is TRBV6-5, the J call TRBJ2-1, with 10 positions matching TRBD2. The CDR3 is 15 residues long. The V gene's germline CDR1 is MNHEY and CDR2 SVGAGI. V gave up 3 bases and J gave up 8 bases; unmatched junction bases: 7. CDR3 DNA: TGTGCCAGCAGTTATGAGTCTAGCGGGAGTCATGAGCAGTTCTTC. Translated: CASSYESSGSHEQFF.

The chain recombines TRBV19 with TRBJ2-3, with D unresolved. The CDR3 runs 15 residues. Deletions cut 4 bases from V and 0 bases from J, with 11 bases between. CDR1 and CDR2 (germline): LNHDA, SQIVND (reference sequence). CDR3 bases: TGTGCCAGTAGTACCTCCGACACCAGCACAGATACGCAGTATTTT. The encoded protein is CASSTSDTSTDTQYF.

The J gene is TRBJ1-6, the V gene TRBV6-5, with D possibly being TRBD1 (6 bases). Trimming cost V 6 bases and J 10 bases, with 16 bases left between them. This CDR3 has 14 amino acids. The germline CDR1 and CDR2 sequences are MNHEY and SVGAGI. The CDR3 DNA reads TGTGCCAGCAGCCTACAGGGCGGCGGGTCACCCCTCCACTTT. This codes for CASSLQGGGSPLHF.

V usage is TRBV9 and J usage is TRBJ2-3; 8 bases are shared with TRBD1. This CDR3 comprises 14 residues. The V segment lost 3 bases and the J segment 6 bases; nucleotides outside the gene matches: 6. Germline assignment: CDR1 SGDLS and CDR2 YYNGEE. This chain's CDR3 is CASSAPGGVDTQYF. The CDR3 bases are TGTGCCAGCAGCGCGCCAGGGGGCGTCGATACGCAGTATTTT.

CDR3 residues: CASSSHSAYEQYF. The DNA of the CDR3 is TGTGCCAGCAGCTCGCACTCGGCCTACGAGCAGTACTTC. V and J are TRBV5-6 and TRBJ2-7; D is unclear. The CDR3 is 13 amino acids. CDR1 and CDR2 from the germline V gene are SGHDT and YYEEEE. The V and J ends lost 3 bases and 2 bases respectively, with 9 bases between them.

The chain joins TRBV15 to TRBJ2-7; D perhaps matches TRBD1 (5 bases). Looked up from germline, CDR1 is LNHNV and CDR2 is YYDKDF (reference sequence). V was clipped by 5 bases and J by 0 bases, with 23 bases between them. The CDR3 is 18 residues long. The CDR3 sequence: CATSPGWLVNFSSYEQYF. CDR3 in DNA: TGTGCCACCAGCCCAGGGTGGCTCGTGAACTTTAGCTCCTACGAGCAGTACTTC. The entire variable domain, with the rest obtained from reference TRBV15 and TRBJ2-7, is as follows: DAMVIQNPRYQVTQFGKPVTLSCSQTLNHNVMYWYQQKSSQAPKLLFHYYDKDFNNEADTPDNFQSRRPNTSFCFLDIRSPGLGDTAMYLCATSPGWLVNFSSYEQYFGPGTRLTVT.

In its sample, this clone was seen once. The rearrangement uses TRBV7-2 and TRBJ2-5, with 10 bases aligning to TRBD1. Germline assignment: CDR1 SGHTA and CDR2 FQGNSA. The CDR3 extends over 16 amino acids. V was clipped by 1 base and J by 5 bases; unmatched bases: 7. CDR3 in DNA: TGTGCCAGCAGCTTAGGAGACAGGGGGCAGCGGGAGACCCAGTACTTC. It encodes CASSLGDRGQRETQYF. The full variable domain, its missing parts supplied by reference TRBV7-2 and TRBJ2-5, is GAGVSQSPSNKVTEKGKDVELRCDPISGHTALYWYRQSLGQGLEFLIYFQGNSAPDKSGLPSDRFSAERTGGSVSTLTIQRTQQEDSAVYLCASSLGDRGQRETQYFGPGTRLLVL.

By share of the sample, this clone is medium-sized. This sequence joins TRBV4-2 and TRBJ1-4; 10 bases fit TRBD1. The germline V gene encodes CDR1 LGHNA and CDR2 YNFKEQ. V dropped 6 bases and J dropped 5; count of bases not matched to a gene: 3. The CDR3 consists of 14 residues. Here the CDR3 reads CASRPGQGNEKLFF. DNA for the CDR3: TGTGCCAGCAGGCCGGGACAGGGGAATGAAAAACTGTTTTTT.

The chain combines TRBV19 with TRBJ2-2, with D perhaps TRBD2 (6 bases). CDR3 length: 13 residues. The germline CDR1 and CDR2 sequences are LNHDA and SQIVND (reference sequence). The germline V and J ends were trimmed by 8 bases and 6 bases, with 13 bases remaining between them. For the CDR3, the DNA is TGTGCCAGTTCCCCGGGCGGGGCCGGGGAGCTGTTTTTT. Translated: CASSPGGAGELFF.

The J gene is TRBJ1-2, the V gene TRBV7-2; D perhaps matches TRBD1 (6 bases). The germline CDR1 and CDR2 sequences are SGHTA and FQGNSA. The CDR3 is made up of 15 amino acids. V shed 4 bases and J shed 10 bases, with 22 bases lying between them. The CDR3: CASSSFGGRAKLYTF. The CDR3 nucleotides read TGTGCCAGCAGCTCCTTTGGGGGCAGGGCGAAGCTCTACACCTTC.

The V call is TRBV5-1, the J call TRBJ2-3; TRBD2 aligns across 13 bases. J lost 5 bases, V lost 4 bases, and 4 bases had no gene match. CDR1 SGHRS and CDR2 YFSETQ come from the germline V gene. The CDR3 has 15 amino acids. For the CDR3, the DNA is TGCGCCAGCAGCCGACTAGCGGGAGGCAGAGATACGCAGTATTTT. Amino acids: CASSRLAGGRDTQYF.

This chain links TRBV28 with TRBJ2-7, with D possibly matching TRBD2 (5 bases). V dropped 7 bases and J dropped 0 bases, with 7 bases sitting between them. The CDR3 contains 12 residues. Germline V gene sequence: CDR1 MDHEN, CDR2 SYDVKM. This chain's CDR3 is CASTGSSYEQYF. CDR3 in DNA: TGTGCCAGCACTGGGAGCTCCTACGAGCAGTACTTC.

The chain is built from TRBV6-1 and TRBJ2-1, with TRBD1 matching over 8 bases. CDR3 length: 15 amino acids. V lost 9 bases, J lost 8 bases, and 15 bases stayed unmatched. CDR1 is MNHNS, CDR2 SASEGT, per germline. CDR3 amino acids: CASRDRSSRGDEQFF. In nucleotides, the CDR3 is TGTGCCAGTAGGGACAGGTCCTCCCGGGGTGATGAGCAGTTCTTC.

V and J are TRBV7-9 and TRBJ1-1, with D possibly TRBD1 on 6 matching bases. CDR1 SEHNR and CDR2 FQNEAQ come from the germline V gene (reference sequence). Trimming took off 2 bases at V and 4 bases at J, with 11 bases between the two ends. The CDR3 is made up of 14 amino acids. The DNA for the CDR3 is TGTGCCAGCAGCTTATTCCAGGGGTTCACTGAAGCTTTCTTT. Amino acid sequence: CASSLFQGFTEAFF.

The chain couples TRBV28 to TRBJ2-1, with 10 bases identical to TRBD1. The J segment lost 7 bases and the V segment lost 4 bases, leaving 7 bases of the junction unmatched. Germline V CDR1 and CDR2: MDHEN, SYDVKM. The CDR3 has 15 residues. CDR3 residues: CASSSTGGLINEQFF. The CDR3 nucleotides are TGTGCCAGCAGTTCGACAGGGGGCTTAATAAATGAGCAGTTCTTC.

A few counts support this clone. CDR3 sequence: CASSISFRTVVGSANYGYTF. The CDR3 nucleotides are TGTGCCAGTAGTATTTCTTTTAGAACCGTCGTAGGGTCAGCTAACTATGGCTACACCTTC. The chain uses TRBV19 and TRBJ1-2; D ambiguous. Germline values: CDR1 LNHDA, CDR2 SQIVND (reference sequence). Trimming took off 3 bases at V and 0 bases at J, with 26 bases between the two ends. This CDR3 region has 20 residues.

Sample share makes this clone large. The chain is built from TRBV19 and TRBJ1-2; D ambiguous. This CDR3 is built from 14 residues. The V and J ends lost 4 bases and 2 bases respectively, with 11 bases between them. The germline V gene encodes CDR1 LNHDA and CDR2 SQIVND (reference sequence). The CDR3 reads CASSTFGGNYGYTF. CDR3 sequence (DNA): TGTGCCAGTAGTACCTTTGGAGGGAACTATGGCTACACCTTC. The full variable domain, with the rest looked up from reference TRBV19 and TRBJ1-2, is DGGITQSPKYLFRKEGQNVTLSCEQNLNHDAMYWYRQDPGQGLRLIYYSQIVNDFQKGDIAEGYSVSREKKESFPLTVTSAQKNPTAFYLCASSTFGGNYGYTFGSGTRLTVV.

This chain links TRBV11-3 with TRBJ2-1, with D perhaps TRBD2 (5 bases). There are 12 residues in the CDR3. The germline V gene encodes CDR1 SGHNT and CDR2 YENEEA. Trimming pared 1 base from V and 10 bases from J, leaving 8 bases between. CDR3 nucleotide sequence: TGTGCCAGCAGCTTAGGAGGGCCCGAGCAGTTCTTC. Translating it yields CASSLGGPEQFF.

This clone is termed large (0.1 to 1%). This chain uses TRBV4-1 with TRBJ2-6; TRBD2 matches 8 bases. Germline assignment: CDR1 MGHRA and CDR2 YSYEKL. The length of the CDR3 is 18 residues. J gave up 2 bases and V 1 base, and 7 bases lay outside the gene matches. The CDR3 DNA sequence: TGCGCCAGCAGCCAAGCTGCAGCGGGAGTGACTGGGGCCAACGTCCTGACTTTC. Translating it yields CASSQAAAGVTGANVLTF.

This clone has just one count. The J gene is TRBJ2-5, the V gene TRBV29-1, with D perhaps TRBD1 or TRBD2 (5 bases each). Germline values: CDR1 SQVTM, CDR2 ANQGSEA. This CDR3 region has 15 residues. With 6 bases removed from V and 5 bases from J, the gap between germline ends came to 22 bases. The chain's CDR3 is CSVHRDGLHIETQYF. The CDR3 DNA sequence: TGCAGCGTGCACCGGGACGGGCTACACATTGAGACCCAGTACTTC.

The chain has TRBV14 and TRBJ2-2; tentative D call: TRBD1 (6 bases). The germline gives CDR1 SGHDN, CDR2 FVKESK. V was pared by 3 bases and J by 4 bases, with 12 bases between. The CDR3 spans 15 residues. The CDR3, as DNA: TGTGCCAGCAGCCACGGACAGTACCTCACCGGGGAGCTGTTTTTT. Translation: CASSHGQYLTGELFF.

The chain links TRBV28 to TRBJ2-5; the D gene is possibly TRBD1 (7 bases). The CDR3 is 15 residues long. Trimming removed 6 bases at V and 5 bases at J, with 19 bases between. Germline-derived CDR1 and CDR2 are MDHEN and SYDVKM. The CDR3 is CASSSITGDSETQYF. The CDR3 DNA sequence: TGTGCCAGCAGCAGCATAACAGGGGACTCTGAGACCCAGTACTTC.

The rearrangement uses TRBV5-6 and TRBJ2-5; the match to TRBD2 covers 10 bases. The junction had 4 bases not matched to a gene; V was cut back by 4 bases and J by 4 bases. CDR3 length equals 14 residues. Germline lookup yields CDR1 SGHDT and CDR2 YYEEEE. CDR3 sequence reads: CASSTSGILETQYF. The CDR3, as DNA: TGTGCCAGCAGCACTAGCGGGATCCTAGAGACCCAGTACTTC.

This clone was counted between two and nine times. The chain is built from TRBV14 and TRBJ2-5; D not resolved. Between the trimmed V and J ends, which lost 1 base and 6 bases, there was a span of 6 bases. The germline V gene has CDR1 SGHDN and CDR2 FVKESK. The CDR3 is 12 residues long. CDR3 loop: CASSQGGQTQYF. The DNA for the CDR3 is TGTGCCAGCAGCCAAGGCGGCCAGACCCAGTACTTC.

In DNA form, the CDR3 reads TGCGCCAGCAGCCAATTCAGACCCTACAATGAGCAGTTCTTC. This translates into CASSQFRPYNEQFF. The J gene is TRBJ2-1, the V gene TRBV4-3; no definite D call. The CDR3 spans 14 residues. V lost 2 bases and J 2 bases, leaving 7 bases between the germline ends. Germline CDR1 and CDR2: LGHNA and YSLEER.